The 3 T cell receptor beta chains reported below all come from one sample, sequenced in a study of PD-1 blockade in mismatch repair-deficient tumors. Some clones are missing from TCRdb's copy, which holds only in-frame ones; the method was immunoSEQ multiplex PCR. The sample carries about 68,000 clones, 78% recorded once. The source was peripheral blood, collected 2 weeks after starting pembrolizumab. Every receptor here comes from an adult with mismatch repair-deficient cancer.

The chain uses TRBV11-3 and TRBJ2-2; no definite D call. This CDR3 is 12 amino acids long. Germline loops: CDR1 SGHNT, CDR2 YENEEA. The V gene lost 4 bases and the J gene lost 8 bases, with 8 bases spanning the gap. The chain's CDR3 is CASSSPSGELFF. The CDR3 DNA sequence: TGTGCCAGCAGCTCTCCATCTGGGGAGCTGTTTTTT.

The chain joins TRBV4-2 to TRBJ2-5, with TRBD2 matching 7 bases. Germline loops: CDR1 LGHNA, CDR2 YNFKEQ. The V and J ends lost 4 bases and 5 bases, in that order; junction bases with no gene match: 7. This CDR3 spans 14 amino acids. The chain's CDR3 is CASSLMTSRETQYF. For the CDR3, the DNA is TGTGCCAGCAGCCTCATGACTAGCCGGGAGACCCAGTACTTC.

This clone was counted a single time. The genes are TRBV5-1 and TRBJ2-5, with 8 bases lining up with TRBD1. Germline lookup yields CDR1 SGHRS and CDR2 YFSETQ. The CDR3 consists of 16 residues. Trimming removed 0 bases from V and 3 bases from J; junction bases left unmatched: 7. The CDR3 loop reads CASSLGYRGTKETQYF. The CDR3, as DNA: TGCGCCAGCAGCTTGGGGTACAGGGGGACGAAAGAGACCCAGTACTTC.